This T cell receptor (beta chain) appears in the sequencing data of a study of cytomegalovirus exposure and HLA in healthy donors. The CDR3 totals 13 residues. V shed 4 bases and J shed 1 base, with 8 bases lying between them. Germline V CDR1 and CDR2: SGHRS, YFSETQ. Primers for the PCR totalled 60 Vbeta and 13 Jbeta. Measured with immunoSEQ multiplex PCR; TCRdb has only the in-frame clones, and not every one. Here the sample spans roughly 180,000 clones, less than 90% being singletons. With regard to this clone: Antigen unknown.

General study findings and limits: Later analysis reportedly placed an Asian-associated ancestry cluster below the approximately 700-donor mean in N-insertions.

V is TRBV5-1 and J is TRBJ2-5; no reliable D call. Material: PBMCs. This clonotype was sampled from a girl between 10 and 17 years old in good health and CMV-seropositive. The CDR3 DNA is TGCGCCAGCAGCCAACAGACCCAAGAGACCCAGTACTTC. This sequence encodes CASSQQTQETQYF. Complete variable domain (other parts from reference TRBV5-1 and TRBJ2-5): KAGVTQTPRYLIKTRGQQVTLSCSPISGHRSVSWYQQTPGQGLQFLFEYFSETQRNKGNFPGRFSGRQFSNSRSEMNVSTLELGDSALYLCASSQQTQETQYFGPGTRLLVL.